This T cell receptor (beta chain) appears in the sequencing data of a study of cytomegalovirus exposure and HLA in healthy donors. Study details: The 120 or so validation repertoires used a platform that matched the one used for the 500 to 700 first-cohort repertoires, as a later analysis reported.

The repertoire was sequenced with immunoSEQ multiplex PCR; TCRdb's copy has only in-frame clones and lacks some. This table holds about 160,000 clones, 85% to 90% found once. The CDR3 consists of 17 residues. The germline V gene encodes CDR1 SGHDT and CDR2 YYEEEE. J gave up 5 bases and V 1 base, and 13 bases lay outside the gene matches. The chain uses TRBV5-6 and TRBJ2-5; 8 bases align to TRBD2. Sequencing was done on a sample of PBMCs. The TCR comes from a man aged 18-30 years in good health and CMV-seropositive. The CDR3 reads CASSLSGRAKIEETQYF. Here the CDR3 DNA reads TGTGCCAGCAGCTTGTCCGGGAGGGCCAAGATAGAGGAGACCCAGTACTTC.